Presented here are 21 T cell receptor beta chains from one specimen sequenced in a study of T cell responses to AZD1222 COVID-19 vaccine. Method: immunoSEQ multiplex PCR; TCRdb's copy keeps in-frame clones and lacks some. The sample carries about 140,000 clones, around nine tenths recorded once. The starting material was peripheral blood, obtained on day 0 of AZD1222 vaccination. All receptors come from an adult in good health.

This chain uses TRBV6-1 with TRBJ1-4; 7 positions agree with TRBD1. Germline V gives CDR1 MNHNS, CDR2 SASEGT. This CDR3 spans 15 amino acids. Trimming took 3 bases from V and 8 from J; bases not matched to a gene: 9. This chain's CDR3 is CASSDDRVRREKLFF. The CDR3, as DNA: TGTGCCAGCAGTGACGACAGGGTCCGTCGAGAAAAACTGTTTTTT.

This chain uses TRBV28 with TRBJ1-4; no firm D call. The germline gives CDR1 MDHEN, CDR2 SYDVKM. Between the trimmed V and J ends, which lost 10 bases and 6 bases, there was a span of 15 bases. The CDR3 has 13 residues. The CDR3 nucleotides read TGTGCCACTTTGAGATCCGGCGATGAAAAACTGTTTTTT. As protein: CATLRSGDEKLFF.

This chain connects TRBV5-5 to TRBJ1-1; perhaps TRBD1 as D (6 bases). This CDR3 is built from 16 residues. Between the trimmed V and J ends, which lost 5 bases and 6 bases, there was a span of 23 bases. CDR1 and CDR2 from the germline V gene are SGHKS and YYEKEE (reference sequence). The CDR3 sequence is CASRLPVTGFKAEAFF. Here the CDR3 DNA reads TGTGCCAGCAGGCTACCCGTGACAGGATTTAAAGCTGAAGCTTTCTTT.

The chain couples TRBV6-5 to TRBJ1-2; weak D call: TRBD1 (5 bases). The germline V gene has CDR1 MNHEY and CDR2 SVGAGI. CDR3 length equals 13 residues. The V and J ends lost 6 bases and 0 bases respectively, with 8 bases between them. CDR3 nucleotides: TGTGCCAGCAGGACGGACACTAACTATGGCTACACCTTC. This encodes CASRTDTNYGYTF.

V usage is TRBV7-9 and J usage is TRBJ2-1, with D possibly TRBD1 on 6 matching bases. CDR1 is SEHNR, CDR2 FQNEAQ, per germline (reference sequence). V lost 6 bases, J lost 8 bases, and 20 bases lay in between. The CDR3 consists of 15 residues. The CDR3 is CASRPPGPGVDEQFF. For the CDR3, the DNA is TGTGCCAGCAGGCCACCGGGACCAGGGGTCGATGAGCAGTTCTTC.

The rearrangement links TRBV6-5 to TRBJ2-2, with 10 bases aligning to TRBD1. The CDR3 length is 15 residues. The germline gives CDR1 MNHEY, CDR2 SVGAGI. The J segment lost 5 bases and the V segment lost 5 bases, leaving 5 bases of the junction unmatched. The CDR3 spells CASSRQGALTGELFF. CDR3 bases: TGTGCCAGCAGTAGACAGGGGGCCCTTACCGGGGAGCTGTTTTTT.

The chain combines TRBV7-9 with TRBJ1-1; possibly TRBD1 for D (5 bases). Trimming removed 1 base from V and 11 bases from J, with 14 bases in between. The CDR3 is 13 amino acids. Germline CDR1 is SEHNR and CDR2 is FQNEAQ (reference sequence). This CDR3 is CASSLGIYRSAFF. The CDR3 nucleotides are TGTGCCAGCAGCTTAGGGATCTACAGGTCGGCTTTCTTT.

This clone came up once. Other DNA variants within this sample encode the same CDR3. The rearrangement joins TRBV27 to TRBJ1-1, with D tentatively TRBD1 (5 bases). The germline V gene encodes CDR1 MNHEY and CDR2 SMNVEV (reference sequence). This CDR3 comprises 13 residues. V was pared by 5 bases and J by 4 bases, with 11 bases between. CDR3 DNA: TGTGCCAGCAGTCCCCGTGGGGGCACTGAAGCTTTCTTT. Its translation is CASSPRGGTEAFF.

The rearrangement joins TRBV15 to TRBJ2-5; D is uncertain. The ends were cut back, 0 bases at V and 3 bases at J, with 8 bases in the middle. This CDR3 is built from 14 residues. The germline V gene encodes CDR1 LNHNV and CDR2 YYDKDF (reference sequence). CDR3 protein: CATSRDLGKETQYF. Written as DNA, the CDR3 is TGTGCCACCAGCAGAGATCTGGGGAAAGAGACCCAGTACTTC.

This clone turned up a few times. DNA for the CDR3: TGTGCCAGCAGCCAGAGCGGGAGCCACACAGATACGCAGTATTTT. This sequence encodes CASSQSGSHTDTQYF. This sequence joins TRBV3-1 (or the pseudogene TRBV3-2) and TRBJ2-3, with 8 bases aligning to TRBD2. This CDR3 spans 15 amino acids. The J segment lost 2 bases and the V segment lost 3 bases, leaving 4 bases of the junction unmatched. Germline CDR1 is LGHDT and CDR2 is YNNKEL (reference sequence).

The CDR3: CASSYMETQYF. The DNA of the CDR3 is TGTGCCAGCAGTTACATGGAGACCCAGTACTTC. V is TRBV6-2 or TRBV6-3 and J is TRBJ2-5, with D hard to call. Germline CDR1 is MNHEY and CDR2 is SVGEGT. With 2 bases removed from V and 5 bases from J, the gap between germline ends came to 3 bases. The CDR3 loop spans 11 amino acids.

The chain couples TRBV18 to TRBJ2-3, with D possibly being TRBD1 (5 bases). This CDR3 has 16 amino acids. V was pared by 1 base and J by 4 bases, with 15 bases between. Germline values: CDR1 KGHSH, CDR2 LQKENI. CDR3 sequence (DNA): TGTGCCAGCTCACCACAGGGGATGGTAGGGCCAGATACGCAGTATTTT. This translates into CASSPQGMVGPDTQYF.

The gene calls are TRBV4-1 and TRBJ2-5; the D is unclear. The ends were cut back, 3 bases at V and 3 bases at J, with 8 bases in the middle. CDR1 is MGHRA and CDR2 is YSYEKL in the germline V gene. The CDR3 runs 13 residues. CDR3 sequence reads: CASSQWQKETQYF. The CDR3 DNA reads as TGCGCCAGCAGCCAGTGGCAGAAAGAGACCCAGTACTTC.

This sequence joins TRBV5-1 and TRBJ1-2; D gene uncertain. Per germline, CDR1 SGHRS and CDR2 YFSETQ. The V end was cut by 0 bases, the J end by 3 bases, with 9 bases between. The CDR3 sequence is 14 residues long. The DNA of the CDR3 is TGCGCCAGCAGCTTGGCAGGAGGAGACTATGGCTACACCTTC. This encodes CASSLAGGDYGYTF.

The chain uses TRBV6-5 and TRBJ1-1; D ambiguous. This CDR3 region has 15 residues. The germline CDR1 and CDR2 sequences are MNHEY and SVGAGI. Trimming shortened V by 7 bases and J by 1 base, and 16 bases separated the two germline ends. CDR3 nucleotides: TGTGCCAGCACTCAAGGGCGCTGGGAGAACACTGAAGCTTTCTTT. This sequence encodes CASTQGRWENTEAFF.

J is TRBJ1-2 and V is TRBV7-8; D is perhaps TRBD1 (6 bases). The CDR3 has 16 amino acids. The germline V gene encodes CDR1 SGHVS and CDR2 FQNEAQ. V dropped 0 bases and J dropped 6 bases, with 17 bases sitting between them. CDR3 sequence reads: CASSLAGGALSNGYTF. In nucleotides, the CDR3 is TGTGCCAGCAGCTTAGCTGGGGGCGCGTTAAGTAATGGCTACACCTTC.

This clone was seen more than once but under ten times. J is TRBJ1-6 and V is TRBV4-1; D unclear. Trimming shortened V by 0 bases and J by 10 bases, and 16 bases separated the two germline ends. The CDR3 length is 16 residues. In germline, CDR1 is MGHRA, CDR2 YSYEKL. The CDR3 DNA follows: TGCGCCAGCAGCCAAGAAGGTGCAGGTATAGTGTCACCCCTCCACTTT. It yields the protein CASSQEGAGIVSPLHF.

The gene calls are TRBV28 and TRBJ1-2; perhaps TRBD1 as D (6 bases). V dropped 8 bases and J dropped 6 bases, with 28 bases sitting between them. This CDR3 region has 17 residues. Germline V CDR1 and CDR2: MDHEN, SYDVKM. The CDR3 loop reads CASGRVGATGPLDGYTF. Here the CDR3 DNA reads TGTGCCAGCGGTAGGGTGGGAGCAACAGGGCCCTTAGATGGCTACACCTTC.

V gene TRBV29-1 combines with J gene TRBJ1-1; tentatively, D is TRBD1 (5 bases). Per the germline V gene, CDR1 is SQVTM and CDR2 is ANQGSEA. V lost 3 bases, J lost 0 bases, and 8 bases lay in between. CDR3 length equals 13 residues. The CDR3 region is CSVDRDMNTEAFF. In DNA, the CDR3 is TGCAGCGTTGACAGGGATATGAACACTGAAGCTTTCTTT.

The chain combines TRBV4-3 with TRBJ2-3; 10 bases match TRBD1. Germline V gene data show CDR1 as LGHNA and CDR2 as YSLEER. The ends lost 4 bases at V and 4 bases at J; junction bases unmatched: 5. CDR3 length: 15 residues. The DNA for the CDR3 is TGCGCCAGCAGCCGCGGGACAGGGGTGGCAGATACGCAGTATTTT. This gives the protein CASSRGTGVADTQYF.

This chain links TRBV28 with TRBJ1-2; D is perhaps TRBD1 (5 bases). This CDR3 contains 14 residues. Trimming cost V 8 bases and J 4 bases, with 17 bases left between them. In germline, CDR1 is MDHEN, CDR2 SYDVKM. In nucleotides, the CDR3 is TGTGCCAGCCATGAAAACAGGCCTATCTATGGCTACACCTTC. It encodes CASHENRPIYGYTF.